These T cell receptor beta chains were read from a single sample in a study of metastatic and nonmetastatic thyroid tumors. TCRdb reassembled clones from the PCR reads with MiXCR. The data contain about 22,000 clones, around 19% of them singletons. Sequencing was carried out using adjacent normal tissue. These receptors were collected from a male donor with papillary thyroid cancer or a benign thyroid nodule (not recorded which). Some clones in this sample may be carry-over from other donors' samples. CDR3s include the opening cysteine and the closing phenylalanine or tryptophan. Fields, in order: V gene, clone size, D gene, J gene, CDR3 DNA, CDR3 protein. A D gene is named only where the DNA matches it firmly. For some rows the clone size is stated as once, few or many, or as a class when expanded; others skip it.

V gene: TRBV6-5
clone size: many
D gene: .
J gene: TRBJ1-1
CDR3 DNA: TGTGCCAGCAGTTACTGGGGAGGGGGGCAATCGGGCACTGAAGCTTTCTTT
CDR3 protein: CASSYWGGGQSGTEAFF

V gene: TRBV20-1
clone size: medium-sized
D gene: .
J gene: TRBJ1-1
CDR3 DNA: TGCAGTGCTAGAGCCCACAAGAATAGGACTGAAGCTTTCTTT
CDR3 protein: CSARAHKNRTEAFF

V gene: TRBV10-3
clone size: many
D gene: TRBD1
J gene: TRBJ1-5
CDR3 DNA: TGTGCCATCAGTGCAGGGGGCTCTGGGCAATATAGCAATCAGCCCCAGCATTTT
CDR3 protein: CAISAGGSGQYSNQPQHF

V gene: TRBV7-7
clone size: many
D gene: TRBD1
J gene: TRBJ2-7
CDR3 DNA: TGTGCTAGCAGCCATGGGACAGGGACCAGCCACGAGCAGTACTTC
CDR3 protein: CASSHGTGTSHEQYF

V gene: TRBV2
clone size: many
D gene: .
J gene: TRBJ1-5
CDR3 DNA: TGTGCCAGCAGTGAAGGAGGGAGCCACAATCAGCCCCAGCATTTT
CDR3 protein: CASSEGGSHNQPQHF

V gene: TRBV11-1
clone size: many
D gene: .
J gene: TRBJ2-1
CDR3 DNA: TGTGCCAGCAGCTTAGCGCCGTCGGGACTTATACGGGACAGCTCCTACAATGAGCAGTTCTTC
CDR3 protein: CASSLAPSGLIRDSSYNEQFF

V gene: TRBV7-9
clone size: .
D gene: .
J gene: TRBJ1-2
CDR3 DNA: TGTAACAGCAGCACCTTAACCAATGAGATGGGCTACACCTTC
CDR3 protein: CNSSTLTNEMGYTF

V gene: TRBV6-2/TRBV6-3
clone size: many
D gene: .
J gene: TRBJ2-1
CDR3 DNA: TGTGCCAGCAGCAAACTAGCATATGAGCAGTTCTTC
CDR3 protein: CASSKLAYEQFF

V gene: TRBV29-1
clone size: many
D gene: .
J gene: TRBJ2-3
CDR3 DNA: TGCAGCGTTGCGGGGGTAGGGGACACAGATACGCAGTATTTT
CDR3 protein: CSVAGVGDTDTQYF

V gene: TRBV28
clone size: few
D gene: TRBD1
J gene: TRBJ2-7
CDR3 DNA: TGTGCCAGCAGTTCACCGGGGACAGGGGAAAACGAGCAGTACTTC
CDR3 protein: CASSSPGTGENEQYF

V gene: TRBV11-3
clone size: many
D gene: TRBD1
J gene: TRBJ2-5
CDR3 DNA: TGTGCCAGCAGCCGTACAGGGGCCCAAGAGACCCAGTACTTC
CDR3 protein: CASSRTGAQETQYF

V gene: TRBV10-3
clone size: many
D gene: TRBD1
J gene: TRBJ2-5
CDR3 DNA: TGTGCCATCAGCGGGACAGGGGTGGAAGAGACCCAGTACTTC
CDR3 protein: CAISGTGVEETQYF

V gene: TRBV30
clone size: many
D gene: TRBD1
J gene: TRBJ1-1
CDR3 DNA: TGTGCCTGGGCCAACGAAGCAGGGGGCTGGGCTGAAGCTTTCTTT
CDR3 protein: CAWANEAGGWAEAFF

V gene: TRBV19
clone size: medium-sized
D gene: .
J gene: TRBJ1-1
CDR3 DNA: TGTGCCAGTAGGAACAGGGAGGTGGTAACTGAAGCTTTCTTT
CDR3 protein: CASRNREVVTEAFF

V gene: TRBV20-1
clone size: .
D gene: TRBD1
J gene: TRBJ2-7
CDR3 DNA: TGCAGTGCTAGGGGCCCGACAGGGCGAGCCTACGAGCAGTACTTC
CDR3 protein: CSARGPTGRAYEQYF

V gene: TRBV28
clone size: medium-sized
D gene: TRBD1
J gene: TRBJ1-6
CDR3 DNA: TGTGCCAGCAGGGACCCGACAGGGACATACTATAATTCACCCCTCCACTTT
CDR3 protein: CASRDPTGTYYNSPLHF

V gene: TRBV12-3/TRBV12-4
clone size: medium-sized
D gene: .
J gene: TRBJ1-4
CDR3 DNA: TGTGCCAGCAGTCCTGGGCCAGGGGCTGAGGGTGAAAAACTGTTTTTT
CDR3 protein: CASSPGPGAEGEKLFF

V gene: TRBV20-1
clone size: .
D gene: .
J gene: TRBJ1-2
CDR3 DNA: TGCAGCAGGATGAGGGGTCGTAGCTACACCTTC
CDR3 protein: CSRMRGRSYTF

V gene: TRBV20-1
clone size: .
D gene: .
J gene: TRBJ2-5
CDR3 DNA: TGCAGTGCTAGGAGATCCGGAATGTCTGGGACCGGGGAGACCCAGTACTTC
CDR3 protein: CSARRSGMSGTGETQYF

V gene: TRBV7-2
clone size: medium-sized
D gene: .
J gene: TRBJ1-1
CDR3 DNA: TGTGCCAGCAGCACGTGGGGCACTGAAGCTTTCTTT
CDR3 protein: CASSTWGTEAFF